One T cell receptor beta chain is described in this entry. The antigen remains unidentified. The junction departs from the called germline gene at one end, perhaps through a read error. This sample is drawn from a study of graft-versus-host responses after intestinal transplantation. General study points: Graft-donor T cell macrochimerism in patients accompanied high graft-versus-host to host-versus-graft clonal ratios in allografts.

Sequencing was performed with immunoSEQ multiplex PCR; in TCRdb, only in-frame clones are kept and a portion is missing. The table has 85,000 to 90,000 clones, 85% to 90% seen once. The CDR3 totals 11 residues. Germline V gene data show CDR1 as LNHNV and CDR2 as YYDKDF (reference sequence). The rearrangement uses TRBV15 and TRBJ1-2, with D possibly being TRBD1 (5 bases). This sequence originates from a human donor who received an intestinal transplant. The sequenced sample was unstimulated CD4+ T cells sorted from spleen or lymph node cells, obtained before intestinal transplant. The CDR3 sequence is CATSRDGDSRF. The CDR3 nucleotides are TGTGCCACCAGCAGAGACGGAGACAGTCGCTTC.